The 14 T cell receptor beta chains presented below share a single source sample, sequenced in a study of T cell responses to AZD1222 COVID-19 vaccine. Sequenced by immunoSEQ multiplex PCR; TCRdb stores in-frame clones only, minus some. Of under 150,000 clones listed, approximately 88% were seen once; the top ten hold almost 6.5%. Here the sequenced sample was peripheral blood, taken 28 days after the second AZD1222 dose. These receptors all come from an adult who received the AZD1222 COVID-19 vaccine.

The gene calls are TRBV6-5 and TRBJ1-2, with 7 nucleotides matching TRBD1. The CDR3 covers 13 residues. J gave up 6 bases and V 7 bases, and 8 bases lay outside the gene matches. The germline CDR1 and CDR2 sequences are MNHEY and SVGAGI. Here the CDR3 DNA reads TGTGCCAGCAATCCACGACAGGGCGATGGCTACACCTTC. This sequence encodes CASNPRQGDGYTF.

The CDR3 DNA reads as TGTGCCAGCAGCTTAGAAATGGCGGCCGGTAATGAAAAACTGTTTTTT. It codes for CASSLEMAAGNEKLFF. The rearrangement links TRBV11-2 to TRBJ1-4, with D uncertain. CDR1 and CDR2 (germline): SGHAT, FQNNGV. V was cut by 0 bases and J by 4 bases, with 12 bases left in between. The CDR3 spans 16 residues.

The chain combines TRBV7-8 with TRBJ2-3, with D uncertain. CDR1 and CDR2 (germline): SGHVS, FQNEAQ. The CDR3 contains 13 residues. Trimming cost V 5 bases and J 2 bases, with 8 bases left between them. CDR3 sequence (DNA): TGTGCCAGCAGCCCTACAAACACAGATACGCAGTATTTT. Its translation: CASSPTNTDTQYF.

V gene TRBV6-2 or TRBV6-3 combines with J gene TRBJ2-1; 10 positions match TRBD1. CDR1 MNHEY and CDR2 SVGEGT come from the germline V gene. Trimming took 5 bases from V and 3 from J; bases not matched to a gene: 4. The CDR3 totals 15 residues. The CDR3 here is CASSRQGAGYNEQFF. DNA of the CDR3: TGTGCCAGCAGTCGACAGGGGGCCGGCTACAATGAGCAGTTCTTC.

The chain is built from TRBV18 and TRBJ1-1, with D unresolved. Germline V gene sequence: CDR1 KGHSH, CDR2 LQKENI. The ends were cut back, 6 bases at V and 5 bases at J, with 10 bases in the middle. The CDR3 extends over 12 amino acids. For the CDR3, the DNA is TGTGCCAGCTCGTCTCGAGAGACTGAAGCTTTCTTT. This sequence encodes CASSSRETEAFF.

The rearrangement links TRBV11-2 to TRBJ2-3, with 12 nucleotides matching TRBD1. The CDR3 is made up of 15 amino acids. The V segment lost 5 bases and the J segment 3 bases; nucleotides outside the gene matches: 3. The germline gives CDR1 SGHAT, CDR2 FQNNGV. The CDR3 region has the DNA TGTGCCAGCAGCCCGGGACAGGGGGCTACAGATACGCAGTATTTT. Translated, it gives CASSPGQGATDTQYF.

V gene TRBV5-1 combines with J gene TRBJ1-4; a possible D gene is TRBD1 (6 bases). This CDR3 has 16 residues. CDR1 and CDR2 from the germline V gene are SGHRS and YFSETQ. Trimming shortened V by 4 bases and J by 0 bases, and 13 bases separated the two germline ends. CDR3 region: CASSKSGDPTNEKLFF. The CDR3 bases are TGCGCCAGCAGCAAGTCAGGGGATCCAACTAATGAAAAACTGTTTTTT.

The CDR3 spells CASSFLGGPQHF. In DNA, the CDR3 is TGTGCCAGCAGTTTTCTTGGGGGGCCCCAGCATTTT. The chain links TRBV28 to TRBJ1-5, with D possibly being TRBD1 (5 bases). V was shortened by 3 bases and J by 9 bases, with 9 bases between the two germline ends. Germline V gives CDR1 MDHEN, CDR2 SYDVKM. The CDR3 runs to 12 residues.

V and J are TRBV7-2 and TRBJ2-7; 7 nucleotides line up with TRBD2. This CDR3 region has 16 residues. The J segment lost 0 bases and the V segment lost 1 base, leaving 6 bases of the junction unmatched. The V gene's germline CDR1 is SGHTA and CDR2 FQGNSA. The DNA for the CDR3 is TGTGCCAGCAGCTTAGTTACCAGCGGGAACTCCTACGAGCAGTACTTC. Amino acid sequence: CASSLVTSGNSYEQYF.

The genes are TRBV27 and TRBJ2-7, with D perhaps TRBD2 (5 bases). The CDR3 consists of 14 residues. Trimming took off 6 bases at V and 4 bases at J, with 16 bases between the two ends. In germline, CDR1 is MNHEY, CDR2 SMNVEV (reference sequence). CDR3 region: CASRPASYGYEQYF. CDR3 in DNA: TGTGCCAGCAGGCCGGCTAGCTATGGATACGAGCAGTACTTC.

The V gene is TRBV3-1 (or the pseudogene TRBV3-2), the J gene TRBJ1-6; 10 bases line up with TRBD1. Trimming at V came to 4 bases and at J to 6 bases, leaving 6 bases not matched to a gene. The germline V gene encodes CDR1 LGHDT and CDR2 YNNKEL (reference sequence). The CDR3 length is 16 residues. The CDR3 reads CASSLATGGSNSPLHF. CDR3 DNA sequence: TGTGCCAGCAGCCTAGCGACAGGGGGCTCTAATTCACCCCTCCACTTT.

The chain has TRBV25-1 and TRBJ1-1; D may be TRBD1 (5 bases). This CDR3 region has 13 residues. The V and J ends lost 7 bases and 1 base respectively, with 10 bases between them. Per the germline V gene, CDR1 is MGHDK and CDR2 is SYGVNS. In DNA form, the CDR3 reads TGTGCCAGCACGGGCAGGGCGAACACTGAAGCTTTCTTT. As protein: CASTGRANTEAFF.

This clone was detected only a few times. The rearrangement links TRBV4-1 to TRBJ2-3; D remains ambiguous. The CDR3 length is 15 residues. CDR1 is MGHRA, CDR2 YSYEKL, per germline. V was cut by 1 base and J by 0 bases, with 8 bases left in between. CDR3: CASSQVGSSTDTQYF. The CDR3 region has the DNA TGCGCCAGCAGCCAAGTCGGTAGTAGCACAGATACGCAGTATTTT.

The V and J genes are TRBV3-1 (or the pseudogene TRBV3-2) and TRBJ1-1, with D hard to call. Trimming cost V 1 base and J 3 bases, with 15 bases left between them. This CDR3 has 16 residues. The germline gives CDR1 LGHDT, CDR2 YNNKEL (reference sequence). The CDR3 nucleotides are TGTGCCAGCAGCCAAGGTCGTCGGACTAGGGACACTGAAGCTTTCTTT. As protein: CASSQGRRTRDTEAFF.